This TCR beta chain was profiled in a study of T-cell memory formation after mild COVID-19. Looking at the study overall: TCR clusters were mostly donor specific.

V lost 0 bases, J lost 8 bases, and 14 bases lay in between. From germline, CDR1 is SGHKS and CDR2 YYEKEE (reference sequence). The CDR3 is 14 amino acids. This clonotype was seen only a few times. TCRdb reprocessed the 5' RACE reads with MiXCR, giving one entry per CDR3 protein. This sample has about 400,000 distinct CDR3 sequences, with roughly 26% found just once. The chain combines TRBV5-5 with TRBJ1-1; tentatively, D is TRBD1 (6 bases). The sequencing input was PBMCs or a T cell subset sorted from them (not recorded which). The source of this sequence is an adult woman who had mild COVID-19 (a few samples of this study predate the infection). Cell type and time point are not known. The CDR3 nucleotides are TGTGCCAGCAGCTTGGGTTTGGGGACACAAGAAGCTTTCTTT. This codes for CASSLGLGTQEAFF.